This entry concerns a single T cell receptor beta chain. Its antigen remains unknown. This sample stems from a study of shared clonotypes between healthy human individuals. Findings and limits, study-wide: Among several donors, 4.5% to 5.5% of naive CD4 clonotypes were found in common.

J lost 6 bases, V lost 3 bases, and 3 bases had no gene match. CDR1 and CDR2 from the germline V gene are KGHSH and LQKENI. The CDR3 is 14 amino acids. Each replicate PCR on the sorted subsets used around 200 ng DNA (around 30,000 T cell genomes). Some clones are missing from TCRdb's copy, which holds only in-frame ones; the method was immunoSEQ multiplex PCR. The table includes 2 million to 2.5 million clones, roughly 93% detected once. The V call is TRBV18, the J call TRBJ2-2, with 8 bases lining up with TRBD2. This receptor was taken from a man younger than 35 in good health. Some clones in this sample may be carry-over from other donors' samples. Sequences were obtained from naive CD4+ T cells from PBMCs. As to subset: CD45RA+ positively selected. DNA of the CDR3: TGTGCCAGCTCACCCCCGGGAGGGGCCGGGGAGCTGTTTTTT. Protein sequence: CASSPPGGAGELFF.